A single sample gave rise to the 18 T cell receptor beta chains below, sequenced in a study of shared clonotypes between healthy human individuals. Method: immunoSEQ multiplex PCR; TCRdb's copy keeps in-frame clones and lacks some. The top ten clones hold under 1.5% of a sample with some 2 million clones, roughly 94% of them seen once. CD45RO-negative CD8 cells positively selected for CCR7 made up the naive population, which excluded terminally differentiated effector memory CD45RA+ cells. The specimen sequenced was naive CD8+ T cells sorted from blood. Receptors originate from a man younger than 35 in good health.

V usage is TRBV7-8 and J usage is TRBJ1-1; 8 positions agree with TRBD1. This CDR3 comprises 15 residues. CDR1 and CDR2 from the germline V gene are SGHVS and FQNEAQ. The V segment lost 1 base and the J segment 4 bases; nucleotides outside the gene matches: 5. The CDR3 DNA follows: TGTGCCAGCAGCTTAGACAGGGGGAGTATCACTGAAGCTTTCTTT. It translates to CASSLDRGSITEAFF.

The gene calls are TRBV7-9 and TRBJ2-7; TRBD1 aligns across 9 bases. V shed 5 bases, J shed 7 bases, and the junction held 12 bases outside the gene matches. This CDR3 has 15 amino acids. CDR1 and CDR2 (germline): SEHNR, FQNEAQ (reference sequence). CDR3 amino acids: CASSPSLGTGNEQYF. The CDR3 region has the DNA TGTGCCAGCAGCCCGAGCCTCGGGACAGGGAATGAGCAGTACTTC.

V usage is TRBV7-9 and J usage is TRBJ2-1, with a weak D call TRBD1 (5 bases). V gave up 4 bases and J gave up 3 bases, with 19 bases separating them. The V gene's germline CDR1 is SEHNR and CDR2 FQNEAQ (reference sequence). This CDR3 has 17 residues. The DNA of the CDR3 is TGTGCCAGCAGCTCTTGGTGGGGTTCGGACAACTACAATGAGCAGTTCTTC. Residues: CASSSWWGSDNYNEQFF.

The V call is TRBV19, the J call TRBJ2-5, with 8 bases fitting TRBD2. CDR1 LNHDA and CDR2 SQIVND come from the germline V gene (reference sequence). Unmatched junction bases numbered 4, after V lost 3 bases and J lost 4 bases. The CDR3 contains 14 residues. CDR3 amino acids: CASSIAGGIETQYF. In DNA, the CDR3 is TGTGCCAGTAGTATCGCGGGGGGCATAGAGACCCAGTACTTC.

The gene calls are TRBV6-5 and TRBJ2-2; tentatively, D is TRBD1 (6 bases). The CDR3 is made up of 16 amino acids. Per the germline V gene, CDR1 is MNHEY and CDR2 is SVGAGI. V was pared by 0 bases and J by 6 bases, with 14 bases between. This CDR3 reads CASSYSSGELPGELFF. The CDR3, as DNA: TGTGCCAGCAGTTACTCGTCAGGGGAGCTTCCCGGGGAGCTGTTTTTT.

V usage is TRBV19 and J usage is TRBJ1-2; perhaps TRBD1 as D (6 bases). The CDR3 is made up of 15 amino acids. V was shortened by 4 bases and J by 3 bases, with 15 bases between the two germline ends. Per germline, CDR1 LNHDA and CDR2 SQIVND (reference sequence). The CDR3 spells CASSTHRDADYGYTF. The CDR3 DNA follows: TGTGCCAGTAGTACCCACAGGGATGCCGACTATGGCTACACCTTC.

The chain carries TRBV5-4 and TRBJ1-4; tentatively, D is TRBD1 (5 bases). CDR1 SGHNT and CDR2 YYREEE come from the germline V gene (reference sequence). Trimming left V 6 bases short and J 3 bases short, with 9 bases between. CDR3 length: 13 residues. The CDR3: CASTGQPNEKLFF. In nucleotides, the CDR3 is TGTGCCAGCACAGGACAACCTAATGAAAAACTGTTTTTT.

V and J are TRBV7-9 and TRBJ2-7, with TRBD2 matching 7 bases. Germline lookup yields CDR1 SEHNR and CDR2 FQNEAQ (reference sequence). This CDR3 spans 13 amino acids. Unmatched junction bases numbered 5, after V lost 8 bases and J lost 1 base. The CDR3 sequence: CASAPGGSYEQYF. CDR3 nucleotides: TGTGCCAGCGCACCGGGGGGATCCTACGAGCAGTACTTC.

A note on this clone: The junction differs from germline at one of its ends, possibly a read error. The chain links TRBV7-7 to TRBJ2-1, with D tentatively TRBD2 (6 bases). This CDR3 has 13 amino acids. Germline V gene data show CDR1 as SSHAT and CDR2 as FNYEAQ (reference sequence). The CDR3 sequence: CASSFSSDHEQFF. In nucleotides, the CDR3 is TGTGCTAGCAGCTTCTCTAGCGACCATGAGCAGTTCTTC. Looking up the rest from reference TRBV7-7 and TRBJ2-1 gives the full variable domain: GAGVSQSPRYKVTKRGQDVTLRCDPISSHATLYWYQQALGQGPEFLTYFNYEAQPDKSGLPSDRFSAERPEGSISTLTIQRTEQRDSAMYRCASSFSSDHEQFFGPGTRLTVL.

The rearrangement links TRBV5-6 to TRBJ2-5; 7 bases are shared with TRBD2. The length of the CDR3 is 14 residues. The ends lost 1 base at V and 5 bases at J; junction bases unmatched: 5. Per germline, CDR1 SGHDT and CDR2 YYEEEE. In DNA form, the CDR3 reads TGTGCCAGCAGCTTGCGGGGGGTCTGGGAGACCCAGTACTTC. Amino acids: CASSLRGVWETQYF.

Concerning this clone itself: Distinct nucleotide sequences in the sample also encode this CDR3. This chain uses TRBV28 with TRBJ2-7; D is uncertain. The CDR3 has 11 amino acids. Looked up from germline, CDR1 is MDHEN and CDR2 is SYDVKM. V lost 2 bases, J lost 3 bases, and 2 bases lay in between. CDR3 in DNA: TGTGCCAGCAGTTTACTCTACGAGCAGTACTTC. Translated, it gives CASSLLYEQYF. Full variable domain (rest looked up from reference TRBV28 and TRBJ2-7): DVKVTQSSRYLVKRTGEKVFLECVQDMDHENMFWYRQDPGLGLRLIYFSYDVKMKEKGDIPEGYSVSREKKERFSLILESASTNQTSMYLCASSLLYEQYFGPGTRLTVT.

The chain is built from TRBV6-6 and TRBJ1-1; 7 bases fit TRBD1. Trimming at V came to 6 bases and at J to 3 bases, leaving 4 bases not matched to a gene. CDR1 is MNHNY, CDR2 SVGAGI, per germline (reference sequence). The CDR3 contains 13 residues. CDR3 residues: CASRGGQHTEAFF. The CDR3 nucleotides are TGTGCCAGCAGGGGGGGACAGCACACTGAAGCTTTCTTT.

This clone has a single count. V usage is TRBV6-5 and J usage is TRBJ2-5; 9 bases match TRBD2. The V and J ends lost 5 bases and 5 bases, in that order; junction bases with no gene match: 9. The CDR3 consists of 15 residues. Germline V CDR1 and CDR2: MNHEY, SVGAGI. The CDR3 coding sequence is TGTGCCAGCAGTCAATTAGCGGGAGATGTGGAGACCCAGTACTTC. It encodes CASSQLAGDVETQYF.

The chain is built from TRBV25-1 and TRBJ2-7; D call uncertain. CDR3 length: 17 residues. CDR1 and CDR2 (germline): MGHDK, SYGVNS. The germline V and J ends were trimmed by 0 bases and 2 bases, with 17 bases remaining between them. CDR3: CASSEYVVSQRAYEQYF. CDR3 sequence (DNA): TGTGCCAGCAGTGAATATGTAGTCTCCCAAAGAGCCTACGAGCAGTACTTC.

CDR3 bases: TGTGCCAGCACGGCCGCCATGGGCGAGCAGTACTTC. Its translation is CASTAAMGEQYF. The chain uses TRBV6-6 and TRBJ2-7; D gene uncertain. The CDR3 covers 12 residues. V dropped 7 bases and J dropped 6 bases, with 13 bases sitting between them. Germline V gives CDR1 MNHNY, CDR2 SVGAGI (reference sequence).

The sample holds one count of this clone. The gene calls are TRBV6-6 and TRBJ2-2; perhaps TRBD2 as D (6 bases). CDR3 length: 15 residues. The ends were cut back, 6 bases at V and 5 bases at J, with 16 bases in the middle. The germline CDR1 and CDR2 sequences are MNHNY and SVGAGI (reference sequence). CDR3 in DNA: TGTGCCAGCAGCCCTCTGGGACTTGGGACCGGGGAGCTGTTTTTT. Translation: CASSPLGLGTGELFF.

V and J are TRBV5-1 and TRBJ2-5, with 12 bases identical to TRBD1. The CDR3 runs to 15 residues. The germline CDR1 and CDR2 sequences are SGHRS and YFSETQ. The junction had 8 bases not matched to a gene; V was cut back by 6 bases and J by 5 bases. The CDR3 protein is CASITGTGGRETQYF. The DNA of the CDR3 is TGCGCCAGCATCACCGGGACAGGGGGCCGTGAGACCCAGTACTTC.

As to this clone: This CDR3 is also generated by other DNA sequences in the sample. The chain is built from TRBV11-2 and TRBJ2-5; no firm D call. From germline, CDR1 is SGHAT and CDR2 FQNNGV. Trimming pared 1 base from V and 5 bases from J, leaving 5 bases between. The CDR3 has 12 amino acids. CDR3 sequence (DNA): TGTGCCAGCAGCTTAGTTGCGGAGACCCAGTACTTC. Its translation: CASSLVAETQYF.